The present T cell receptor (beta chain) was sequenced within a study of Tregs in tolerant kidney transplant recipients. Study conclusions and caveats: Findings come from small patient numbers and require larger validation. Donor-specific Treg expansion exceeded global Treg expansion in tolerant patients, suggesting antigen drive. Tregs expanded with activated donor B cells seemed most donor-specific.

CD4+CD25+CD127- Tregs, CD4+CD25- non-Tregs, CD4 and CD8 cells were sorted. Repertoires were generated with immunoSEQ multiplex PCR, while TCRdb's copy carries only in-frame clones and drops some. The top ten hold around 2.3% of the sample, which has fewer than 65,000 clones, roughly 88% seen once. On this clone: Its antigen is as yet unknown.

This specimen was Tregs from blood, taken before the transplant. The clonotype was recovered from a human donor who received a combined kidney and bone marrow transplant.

CDR3 DNA: TGTGCTAGTGGTTTGGTGCCCAGACAGGGCAGCGGGCAGCCCCAGCATTTT. Its protein is CASGLVPRQGSGQPQHF. The rearrangement uses TRBV12-5 and TRBJ1-5; TRBD1 aligns across 7 bases. CDR3 length: 17 amino acids. The V gene end was trimmed by 0 bases and the J gene end by 7 bases; junction bases not matched to a gene: 12. CDR1 is LGHNT, CDR2 FRNRAP, per germline. The full variable domain, with the rest looked up from reference TRBV12-5 and TRBJ1-5, is DARVTQTPRHKVTEMGQEVTMRCQPILGHNTVFWYRQTMMQGLELLAYFRNRAPLDDSGMPKDRFSAEMPDATLATLKIQPSEPRDSAVYFCASGLVPRQGSGQPQHFGDGTRLSIL.